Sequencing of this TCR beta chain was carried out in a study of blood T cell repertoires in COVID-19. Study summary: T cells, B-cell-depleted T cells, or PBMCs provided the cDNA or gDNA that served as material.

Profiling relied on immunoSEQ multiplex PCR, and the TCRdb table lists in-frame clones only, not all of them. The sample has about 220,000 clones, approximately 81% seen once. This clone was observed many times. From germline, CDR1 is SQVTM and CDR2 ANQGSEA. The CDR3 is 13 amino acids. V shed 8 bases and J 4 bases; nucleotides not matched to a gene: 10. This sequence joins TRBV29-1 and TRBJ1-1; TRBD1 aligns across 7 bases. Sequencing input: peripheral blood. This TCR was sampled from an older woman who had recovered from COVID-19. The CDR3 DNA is TGCAGCTCTGCGACAGGGCGGATCACTGAAGCTTTCTTT. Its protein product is CSSATGRITEAFF.